Listed below are T cell receptor beta chains from one sample, sequenced in a study of cytomegalovirus exposure and HLA in healthy donors. Method: immunoSEQ multiplex PCR; TCRdb's copy keeps in-frame clones and lacks some. This table holds under 200,000 clones, roughly 85% found once. Sequenced input: PBMCs. The receptor set was obtained from a young woman in good health and CMV-seronegative. Each CDR3 is given with its conserved first and last residue. D genes are given only for firm matches. Size is stated for part of the rows, as once, few or many counts, or as a class when the clone is expanded.

J gene: TRBJ2-7
V gene: TRBV28
clone size: once
D gene: TRBD2
CDR3 protein: CASSLVTSGYEQYF
CDR3 DNA: TGTGCCAGCAGCCTCGTGACTAGCGGATACGAGCAGTACTTC

J gene: TRBJ2-3
V gene: TRBV7-2
clone size: NA
D gene: TRBD1
CDR3 protein: CASSPQSPGTGTTTQYF
CDR3 DNA: TGTGCCAGCAGCCCCCAGAGCCCCGGGACAGGAACAACTACGCAGTATTTT

J gene: TRBJ2-5
V gene: TRBV6-5
clone size: NA
D gene: NA
CDR3 protein: CASSYPAEETQYF
CDR3 DNA: TGTGCCAGCAGTTACCCCGCAGAAGAGACCCAGTACTTC

J gene: TRBJ2-2
V gene: TRBV21-1
clone size: NA
D gene: NA
CDR3 protein: CASSKDGGNTGELFF
CDR3 DNA: TGTGCCAGCAGCAAAGACGGGGGGAACACCGGGGAGCTGTTTTTT

J gene: TRBJ2-7
V gene: TRBV7-2
clone size: NA
D gene: NA
CDR3 protein: CASSLGSYEQYF
CDR3 DNA: TGTGCCAGCAGCTTAGGATCCTACGAGCAGTACTTC

J gene: TRBJ2-1
V gene: TRBV4-1
clone size: NA
D gene: TRBD2
CDR3 protein: CASSQGLAGGKAYNEQFF
CDR3 DNA: TGCGCCAGCAGCCAAGGACTAGCGGGAGGAAAGGCCTACAATGAGCAGTTCTTC

J gene: TRBJ1-2
V gene: TRBV7-9
clone size: NA
D gene: NA
CDR3 protein: CASSPPSGGNYGYTF
CDR3 DNA: TGTGCCAGCAGCCCGCCGAGCGGGGGCAACTATGGCTACACCTTC

J gene: TRBJ2-1
V gene: TRBV5-1
clone size: NA
D gene: TRBD2
CDR3 protein: CASSSLPGTSGSFYNEQFF
CDR3 DNA: TGCGCCAGCAGCTCCCTACCCGGGACTAGCGGGAGTTTTTACAATGAGCAGTTCTTC

J gene: TRBJ2-1
V gene: TRBV19
clone size: NA
D gene: NA
CDR3 protein: CASSEGLGSNEQFF
CDR3 DNA: TGTGCCAGTAGTGAGGGACTCGGGTCCAATGAGCAGTTCTTC

J gene: TRBJ2-3
V gene: TRBV4-3
clone size: NA
D gene: NA
CDR3 protein: CASSQRSGDLTDTQYF
CDR3 DNA: TGCGCCAGCAGCCAAAGGAGCGGAGACCTTACAGATACGCAGTATTTT

J gene: TRBJ2-3
V gene: TRBV29-1
clone size: NA
D gene: NA
CDR3 protein: CSVEDEVDTQYF
CDR3 DNA: TGCAGCGTTGAAGACGAGGTGGATACGCAGTATTTT

J gene: TRBJ2-7
V gene: TRBV6-1
clone size: NA
D gene: TRBD2
CDR3 protein: CASNLAGAYEQYF
CDR3 DNA: TGTGCCAGCAACCTAGCGGGGGCCTACGAGCAGTACTTC

J gene: TRBJ1-2
V gene: TRBV9
clone size: NA
D gene: NA
CDR3 protein: CASSVSDRFYGYTF
CDR3 DNA: TGTGCCAGCAGCGTGTCGGACAGATTTTATGGCTACACCTTC

J gene: TRBJ2-2
V gene: TRBV29-1
clone size: NA
D gene: NA
CDR3 protein: CSVARDGELFF
CDR3 DNA: TGCAGCGTTGCCCGGGACGGGGAGCTGTTTTTT

J gene: TRBJ2-7
V gene: TRBV7-6
clone size: NA
D gene: NA
CDR3 protein: CASSGSSYEQYF
CDR3 DNA: TGTGCCAGCAGCGGTAGCTCCTACGAGCAGTACTTC

J gene: TRBJ2-4
V gene: TRBV5-6
clone size: few
D gene: NA
CDR3 protein: CASSPTDYDIQYF
CDR3 DNA: TGTGCCAGCAGCCCCACGGACTACGATATTCAGTACTTC

J gene: TRBJ2-5
V gene: TRBV7-8
clone size: NA
D gene: NA
CDR3 protein: CASKGAPIQETQYF
CDR3 DNA: TGTGCCAGCAAAGGGGCCCCGATTCAAGAGACCCAGTACTTC

J gene: TRBJ1-2
V gene: TRBV7-9
clone size: NA
D gene: TRBD1
CDR3 protein: CSSSLARGQGIYGYTF
CDR3 DNA: TGTTCCAGCAGCTTAGCGAGGGGACAGGGAATTTATGGCTACACCTTC

J gene: TRBJ2-5
V gene: TRBV4-1
clone size: NA
D gene: TRBD1
CDR3 protein: CASSQEAGQGRETQYF
CDR3 DNA: TGCGCCAGCAGCCAAGAAGCCGGACAGGGCAGGGAGACCCAGTACTTC

J gene: TRBJ1-2
V gene: TRBV5-1
clone size: NA
D gene: TRBD1
CDR3 protein: CASSPGDSRNYGYTF
CDR3 DNA: TGCGCCAGCAGCCCCGGGGACAGCAGGAACTATGGCTACACCTTC

J gene: TRBJ1-1
V gene: TRBV7-6
clone size: NA
D gene: NA
CDR3 protein: CASSSGGGTEAFF
CDR3 DNA: TGTGCCAGCAGCTCGGGCGGAGGCACTGAAGCTTTCTTT

J gene: TRBJ2-1
V gene: TRBV5-1
clone size: NA
D gene: TRBD1
CDR3 protein: CASSLGTGEGYEQFF
CDR3 DNA: TGCGCCAGCAGCTTGGGGACAGGGGAGGGGTATGAGCAGTTCTTC

J gene: TRBJ2-7
V gene: TRBV19
clone size: NA
D gene: TRBD1
CDR3 protein: CATRRGQLHEQYF
CDR3 DNA: TGTGCCACCCGAAGGGGGCAGTTGCACGAGCAGTACTTC